This entry lists 31 T cell receptor beta chains sequenced from one sample in a study of vaccination and CD4 T cells after COVID-19. These receptors' targets are unknown. Treatment here: approximately 9-day PBMC culture with coronavirus spike peptide pools or control peptides (ViraFEST assay). Sequenced with the Oncomine TCR Beta short-read assay was DNA taken from cultured CD4+ T cells. A single record per CDR3 protein comes from TCRdb applying MiXCR to the PCR reads. The data show fewer than 20,000 distinct CDR3 sequences, roughly 72% seen once. The material sequenced was CD4+ T cells from blood, cultured in vitro. These receptors were taken from a human donor who had recovered from COVID-19.

V is TRBV5-1 and J is TRBJ1-6; maybe TRBD1 (5 bases). Germline V gene data show CDR1 as SGHRS and CDR2 as YFSETQ. Trimming left V 0 bases short and J 7 bases short, with 17 bases between. There are 17 residues in the CDR3. The DNA for the CDR3 is TGCGCCAGCAGCTTGGCCCGTGCCGGGGCCAACAATTCACCCCTCCACTTT. Translating it yields CASSLARAGANNSPLHF.

The chain employs TRBV20-1 and TRBJ2-7; 9 nucleotides line up with TRBD1. Losses at the gene ends were 2 bases for V and 4 bases for J; bases not matched to a gene: 9. Germline V gives CDR1 DFQATT, CDR2 SNEGSKA (reference sequence). CDR3 length: 15 residues. CDR3 sequence (DNA): TGCAGTGCTAGAAACCCCGGGACAGGGTTTTACGAGCAGTACTTC. Its protein product is CSARNPGTGFYEQYF.

The chain joins TRBV21-1 to TRBJ1-6. TRBV21-1 is a listed pseudogene. The CDR3 consists of 15 residues. CDR3 DNA: TGTGCCAGCATGGCCTCCTCCCTATGTAATTCACCCCTCCACTTT. Protein: CASMASSLCNSPLHF.

This sequence joins TRBV20-1 and TRBJ1-2; no firm D call. Looked up from germline, CDR1 is DFQATT and CDR2 is SNEGSKA (reference sequence). Deletions cut 5 bases from V and 4 bases from J, with 14 bases between. This CDR3 has 13 residues. The DNA for the CDR3 is TGCAGTGCTGCCCCGTGGCCTAGCTATGGCTACACCTTC. Translating gives CSAAPWPSYGYTF.

The chain couples TRBV25-1 to TRBJ2-5; D is ambiguous. Germline V lookup: CDR1 MGHDK, CDR2 SYGVNS. V lost 5 bases and J 5 bases, leaving 18 bases between the germline ends. There are 15 residues in the CDR3. Here the CDR3 DNA reads TGTGCCAGCAGTCCCCGGGCCTCTCTGGGGGAGACCCAGTACTTC. The encoded protein is CASSPRASLGETQYF.

V and J are TRBV20-1 and TRBJ2-5, with D unclear. Germline CDR1 reads DFQATT; CDR2 reads SNEGSKA (reference sequence). This CDR3 contains 11 residues. Trimming took off 7 bases at V and 2 bases at J, with 8 bases between the two ends. The CDR3 DNA reads TGCAGTGTATACGGGCAAGAGACCCAGTACTTC. Amino acids: CSVYGQETQYF.

The V gene is TRBV27, the J gene TRBJ2-5, with D perhaps TRBD1 (5 bases). Germline V gene data show CDR1 as MNHEY and CDR2 as SMNVEV (reference sequence). The ends were cut back, 5 bases at V and 3 bases at J, with 19 bases in the middle. The CDR3 is 16 amino acids. The CDR3 loop is CASSPRAMVGEETQYF. CDR3 DNA: TGTGCCAGCAGTCCCAGGGCTATGGTAGGAGAAGAGACCCAGTACTTC.

The rearrangement links TRBV19 to TRBJ1-1, with a tentative D call TRBD1 (6 bases). CDR3 length: 14 residues. Trimming stripped 5 bases from V and 1 base from J, with 11 bases between. The germline V gene encodes CDR1 LNHDA and CDR2 SQIVND (reference sequence). CDR3 sequence: CASSPKQGNTEAFF. Written as DNA, the CDR3 is TGTGCCAGTAGTCCCAAACAGGGGAACACTGAAGCTTTCTTT.

The chain has TRBV18 and TRBJ1-5; D ambiguous. Trimming stripped 4 bases from V and 3 bases from J, with 7 bases between. This CDR3 region has 13 residues. Germline V gene data show CDR1 as KGHSH and CDR2 as LQKENI. The CDR3 reads CASSLHLNQPQHF. DNA of the CDR3: TGTGCCAGCTCACTGCACCTCAATCAGCCCCAGCATTTT. Based on the CDR3 plus reference TRBV18 and TRBJ1-5, the full variable domain is NAGVMQNPRHLVRRRGQEARLRCSPMKGHSHVYWYRQLPEEGLKFMVYLQKENIIDESGMPKERFSAEFPKEGPSILRIQQVVRGDSAAYFCASSLHLNQPQHFGDGTRLSIL.

This clonotype has more than one count but fewer than ten. The chain joins TRBV20-1 to TRBJ2-3; 8 positions match TRBD2. Germline V gives CDR1 DFQATT, CDR2 SNEGSKA (reference sequence). V was clipped by 6 bases and J by 2 bases; unmatched bases: 7. This CDR3 is built from 14 residues. The CDR3 spells CSASLAGHTDTQYF. CDR3 in DNA: TGCAGTGCAAGTCTAGCGGGCCACACAGATACGCAGTATTTT.

This clonotype appeared a single time. V is TRBV20-1 and J is TRBJ1-2; TRBD1 agrees at 9 bases. V dropped 7 bases and J dropped 5; count of bases not matched to a gene: 14. Germline CDR1 DFQATT, CDR2 SNEGSKA (reference sequence). The CDR3 loop spans 15 amino acids. The CDR3 loop is CSVLSPNRGPYGYTF. CDR3 nucleotide sequence: TGCAGTGTGCTCTCGCCGAACAGGGGGCCTTATGGCTACACCTTC.

V usage is TRBV7-9 and J usage is TRBJ2-5; TRBD2 agrees at 9 bases. The V segment lost 3 bases and the J segment 3 bases; nucleotides outside the gene matches: 5. The CDR3 consists of 15 residues. Germline V gene lookup returns CDR1 SEHNR and CDR2 FQNEAQ (reference sequence). Here the CDR3 reads CASSLGLAGEETQYF. DNA of the CDR3: TGTGCCAGCAGCTTGGGACTAGCAGGAGAAGAGACCCAGTACTTC.

The genes are TRBV20-1 and TRBJ1-5; D perhaps matches TRBD1 (5 bases). CDR3 size: 14 residues. With 4 bases removed from V and 0 bases from J, the gap between germline ends came to 10 bases. Germline V CDR1 and CDR2: DFQATT, SNEGSKA (reference sequence). CDR3 amino acids: CSATRGTSNQPQHF. In nucleotides, the CDR3 is TGCAGTGCTACCCGGGGGACTAGCAATCAGCCCCAGCATTTT.

The chain recombines TRBV28 with TRBJ1-5; the match to TRBD1 covers 7 bases. The CDR3 has 13 residues. From germline, CDR1 is MDHEN and CDR2 SYDVKM. The DNA for the CDR3 is TGTGCTTCCGACAGGGCTTGGCGACAGCCCCAGCATTTT. This sequence encodes CASDRAWRQPQHF.

This clonotype occurred a few times. V and J are TRBV20-1 and TRBJ2-5; no clear D. V dropped 6 bases and J dropped 5 bases, with 16 bases sitting between them. There are 13 residues in the CDR3. CDR1 and CDR2 (germline): DFQATT, SNEGSKA (reference sequence). CDR3 DNA sequence: TGCAGTGCCGACCTGATAGTGGGGGAGACCCAGTACTTC. Translating gives CSADLIVGETQYF.

This chain uses TRBV20-1 with TRBJ1-2; D unclear. Trimming cost V 3 bases and J 0 bases, with 14 bases left between them. CDR3 length equals 15 residues. Per germline, CDR1 DFQATT and CDR2 SNEGSKA (reference sequence). Here the CDR3 DNA reads TGCAGTGCTAGCCCTTACTCGATCTCTAACTATGGCTACACCTTC. It encodes CSASPYSISNYGYTF.

The chain links TRBV20-1 to TRBJ2-3; D uncertain. V was pared by 3 bases and J by 0 bases, with 7 bases between. Germline V gene data show CDR1 as DFQATT and CDR2 as SNEGSKA (reference sequence). This CDR3 is 13 amino acids long. CDR3 residues: CSARVPSTDTQYF. The CDR3 DNA reads TGCAGTGCTAGGGTACCTAGCACAGATACGCAGTATTTT.

This rearrangement joins TRBV15 to TRBJ1-1; weak D call: TRBD1 (5 bases). The ends were cut back, 2 bases at V and 11 bases at J, with 18 bases in the middle. The V gene's germline CDR1 is LNHNV and CDR2 YYDKDF (reference sequence). The CDR3 sequence is 14 residues long. The CDR3 reads CATSRSRTSDGAFF. DNA of the CDR3: TGTGCCACCAGCAGAAGCCGGACATCGGACGGGGCTTTCTTT.

This clonotype has a single count. The chain has TRBV30 and TRBJ1-1; tentative D call: TRBD1 (5 bases). Looked up from germline, CDR1 is GTSNPN and CDR2 is SVGIG (reference sequence). The CDR3 spans 13 residues. The ends were cut back, 2 bases at V and 8 bases at J, with 15 bases in the middle. The DNA for the CDR3 is TGTGCCTGGAGTACCCCCAGGGTAATGGAAGCTTTCTTT. This translates into CAWSTPRVMEAFF.

The rearrangement uses TRBV28 and TRBJ1-5; D is ambiguous. Trimming took 3 bases from V and 1 from J, leaving 10 bases between them. The CDR3 loop spans 15 amino acids. CDR1 is MDHEN, CDR2 SYDVKM, per germline. This CDR3 is CASSLGSPSNQPQHF. The CDR3 DNA reads TGTGCCAGCAGTTTGGGCAGCCCAAGCAATCAGCCCCAGCATTTT.

The genes are TRBV24-1 and TRBJ2-1; TRBD1 matches at 11 bases. CDR3 length: 14 amino acids. Germline CDR1 and CDR2: KGHDR and SFDVKD. J was trimmed by 6 bases and V by 7 bases; bases with no gene match: 4. In nucleotides, the CDR3 is TGTGCCACCAGAACCGGGACAGGGGGCAATGAGCAGTTCTTC. Protein: CATRTGTGGNEQFF.

This clonotype showed up just a few times. The CDR3 coding sequence is TGTGCCACCAGCAGAGATCTCCTTGAGGGAGCAAATGGCTACACCTTC. Translation: CATSRDLLEGANGYTF. The genes are TRBV15 and TRBJ1-2, with D unclear. The CDR3 runs 16 residues. Trimming shortened V by 0 bases and J by 6 bases, and 17 bases separated the two germline ends. Germline loops: CDR1 LNHNV, CDR2 YYDKDF (reference sequence).

The rearrangement uses TRBV6-1 and TRBJ1-5, with a weak D call TRBD1 (5 bases). The V and J ends lost 2 bases and 5 bases respectively, with 16 bases between them. This CDR3 contains 16 residues. The germline CDR1 and CDR2 sequences are MNHNS and SASEGT. CDR3 sequence reads: CASSERGREGDQPQHF. CDR3 coding DNA: TGTGCCAGCAGTGAACGAGGCAGGGAGGGCGATCAGCCCCAGCATTTT.

This chain links TRBV9 with TRBJ1-1; D gene ambiguous. CDR3 size: 13 residues. CDR1 is SGDLS, CDR2 YYNGEE, per germline. Between the trimmed V and J ends, which lost 3 bases and 6 bases, there was a span of 12 bases. The CDR3 DNA sequence: TGTGCCAGCAGCGGGCAGCCTTGGGCTGAAGCTTTCTTT. Translated, it gives CASSGQPWAEAFF.

V and J are TRBV20-1 and TRBJ2-1; TRBD2 matches at 7 bases. CDR3 length: 14 amino acids. V lost 4 bases to trimming and J lost 6 bases; unmatched junction nucleotides: 9. Per germline, CDR1 DFQATT and CDR2 SNEGSKA (reference sequence). The chain's CDR3 is CSAMGGSSPNEQFF. CDR3 nucleotides: TGCAGTGCTATGGGCGGGAGTTCCCCCAATGAGCAGTTCTTC.

V is TRBV11-2 and J is TRBJ1-2, with no clear D. Germline CDR1 SGHAT, CDR2 FQNNGV. This CDR3 contains 13 residues. V lost 1 base and J lost 6, with 9 bases in between. CDR3 DNA sequence: TGTGCCAGCAGCTTAGTTTCCGGCGATGGCTACACCTTC. This gives the protein CASSLVSGDGYTF. The full variable domain, completed using reference TRBV11-2 and TRBJ1-2, is EAGVAQSPRYKIIEKRQSVAFWCNPISGHATLYWYQQILGQGPKLLIQFQNNGVVDDSQLPKDRFSAERLKGVDSTLKIQPAKLEDSAVYLCASSLVSGDGYTFGSGTRLTVV.

The rearrangement joins TRBV28 to TRBJ1-3; 8 nucleotides align to TRBD1. This CDR3 has 17 residues. Trimming at V came to 4 bases and at J to 0 bases, leaving 8 bases not matched to a gene. The germline CDR1 and CDR2 sequences are MDHEN and SYDVKM. CDR3 residues: CASSSPRDRNSGNTIYF. In DNA, the CDR3 is TGTGCCAGCAGTTCCCCCCGGGACAGGAACTCTGGAAACACCATATATTTT.

This clonotype was seen just once. The CDR3 DNA sequence: TGTGCCACCATTACAGGGGGCGCCGGTGACACTGAAGCTTTCTTT. Its translation: CATITGGAGDTEAFF. The chain employs TRBV28 and TRBJ1-1; TRBD1 matches at 9 bases. Germline assignment: CDR1 MDHEN and CDR2 SYDVKM. The CDR3 sequence is 15 residues long. The J segment lost 3 bases and the V segment lost 10 bases, leaving 12 bases of the junction unmatched.

The chain links TRBV7-8 to TRBJ2-4; D gene unclear. CDR3 size: 14 residues. The germline V gene encodes CDR1 SGHVS and CDR2 FQNEAQ. V was clipped by 4 bases and J by 9 bases, with 16 bases between them. The CDR3 nucleotides read TGTGCCAGCAGCTCTCTACCCCGCGTGAGCATTCAGTACTTC. Its translation: CASSSLPRVSIQYF.

This chain uses TRBV7-9 with TRBJ1-4, with 7 positions matching TRBD1. Germline V gene data show CDR1 as SEHNR and CDR2 as FQNEAQ (reference sequence). V lost 5 bases and J lost 5; bases outside the gene matches: 5. The CDR3 is 14 residues long. CDR3 nucleotides: TGTGCCAGCAGCCCAGGGGGAGGGAATGAAAAACTGTTTTTT. It encodes CASSPGGGNEKLFF.

This chain uses TRBV20-1 with TRBJ1-1; TRBD1 is a possible D gene (5 bases). Germline-derived CDR1 and CDR2 are DFQATT and SNEGSKA (reference sequence). The V gene lost 6 bases and the J gene lost 4 bases, with 15 bases spanning the gap. This CDR3 contains 13 residues. CDR3 coding DNA: TGCAGTGCGCCCGGCCGACAGCGCACTGAAGCTTTCTTT. This encodes CSAPGRQRTEAFF.